Below are 26 T cell receptor beta chains sequenced from a single sample in a study of blood T cells in healthy people across ages. A second PCR, run for roughly 7 to 11 cycles, used a sample-barcoded 5' primer plus a J-beta primer mix. One entry per CDR3 protein results from TCRdb running MiXCR on the 5' RACE reads. Of under 950,000 distinct CDR3 sequences in the sample, around a fifth are singletons; the top ten hold around a fifth. Sequenced material: blood. The receptor set was obtained from a man in his 70s in good health.

The chain is built from TRBV14 and TRBJ2-5; 14 nucleotides line up with TRBD2. The CDR3 sequence is 18 residues long. CDR1 and CDR2 from the germline V gene are SGHDN and FVKESK. Trimming removed 2 bases from V and 4 bases from J; junction bases left unmatched: 9. CDR3 sequence (DNA): TGTGCCAGCAGCCAAAGTTGGGGGACTAGCGGGAGTCCAGAGACCCAGTACTTC. Encoded protein: CASSQSWGTSGSPETQYF.

There are a few counts of this clonotype. J is TRBJ2-5 and V is TRBV7-2, with D perhaps matching TRBD1 or TRBD2 (5 bases each). The end of the DNA aligns better with TRBJ2-7, so the J call may be wrong. This CDR3 has 14 residues. Germline V lookup: CDR1 SGHTA, CDR2 FQGNSA. The CDR3: CASGTGQGIYEQYF. CDR3 bases: TGTGCCAGCGGGACGGGGCAGGGTATTTACGAGCAGTACTTC.

The chain carries TRBV9 and TRBJ1-5, with 7 nucleotides matching TRBD1. The CDR3 sequence is 15 residues long. Germline V gives CDR1 SGDLS, CDR2 YYNGEE. The V gene end was trimmed by 3 bases and the J gene end by 0 bases; junction bases not matched to a gene: 3. CDR3 protein: CASSEGAYSNQPQHF. In nucleotides, the CDR3 is TGTGCCAGCAGCGAGGGGGCTTATAGCAATCAGCCCCAGCATTTT.

On this clonotype itself: This may arise from a read error, as a much more abundant clone is one base away. The chain has TRBV29-1 and TRBJ2-1; either TRBD1 or TRBD2 may fit D (5 bases each). The J call may be incorrect, as the DNA end agrees better with TRBJ2-5. CDR1 is SQVTM, CDR2 ANQGSEA, per germline. CDR3 length: 17 residues. The CDR3 here is CSVEDPRFGGTGETQYF. The CDR3 DNA reads TGCAGCGTTGAAGACCCTCGATTTGGAGGAACAGGAGAGACCCAGTACTTC.

The genes are TRBV12-3 or TRBV12-4 and TRBJ1-4; 9 bases fit TRBD1. Trimming at V came to 6 bases and at J to 8 bases, leaving 13 bases not matched to a gene. This CDR3 region has 16 residues. Here the CDR3 DNA reads TGTGCCAGCAGCCGCCGGACAGGGGCTGAGAGGGAAAAACTGTTTTTT. Protein product: CASSRRTGAEREKLFF.

This clonotype was seen a handful of times. V gene TRBV4-1 combines with J gene TRBJ2-3; perhaps TRBD2 as D (6 bases). The CDR3 is 15 residues long. Germline loops: CDR1 MGHRA, CDR2 YSYEKL. The V and J ends lost 0 bases and 5 bases respectively, with 12 bases between them. The CDR3 region is CASSQEDLGGDTQYF. The CDR3 DNA is TGCGCCAGCAGCCAAGAGGACTTGGGGGGAGATACGCAGTATTTT.

There are a few counts of this clonotype. Its ends do not fully match the called genes, so a read error is possible. This rearrangement joins TRBV10-3 to TRBJ2-1, with 9 bases aligning to TRBD2. Germline CDR1 reads ENHRY; CDR2 reads SYGVKD. CDR3 length equals 15 residues. The CDR3 here is CAIREGGRAGNEQFF. DNA for the CDR3: TGTGCCATCCGTGAAGGCGGGAGGGCCGGGAATGAGCAGTTCTTC.

This clonotype was seen a handful of times. This chain uses TRBV29-1 with TRBJ1-1, with D hard to call. CDR1 SQVTM and CDR2 ANQGSEA come from the germline V gene. Trimming removed 6 bases at V and 2 bases at J, with 13 bases between. The CDR3 is 13 residues long. The CDR3 protein is CSVGLQSNTEAFF. The CDR3 DNA sequence: TGCAGCGTAGGATTACAGTCCAACACTGAAGCTTTCTTT.

This chain joins TRBV9 and TRBJ1-2; D remains ambiguous. The ends were cut back, 4 bases at V and 6 bases at J, with 16 bases in the middle. This CDR3 is built from 14 residues. The germline V gene has CDR1 SGDLS and CDR2 YYNGEE. The CDR3 loop reads CASSPRTGKDGYTF. CDR3 nucleotides: TGTGCCAGCAGCCCACGGACTGGAAAGGATGGCTACACCTTC. The full variable domain, completed using reference TRBV9 and TRBJ1-2, is DSGVTQTPKHLITATGQRVTLRCSPRSGDLSVYWYQQSLDQGLQFLIQYYNGEERAKGNILERFSAQQFPDLHSELNLSSLELGDSALYFCASSPRTGKDGYTFGSGTRLTVV.

The chain couples TRBV5-1 to TRBJ1-4; 8 bases align to TRBD1. The CDR3 covers 15 residues. The germline V gene has CDR1 SGHRS and CDR2 YFSETQ. Unmatched junction bases numbered 10, after V lost 5 bases and J lost 7 bases. CDR3 loop: CASSQPGQVVEKLFF. CDR3 bases: TGCGCCAGCAGTCAACCGGGACAGGTAGTTGAAAAACTGTTTTTT.

The rearrangement joins TRBV7-9 to TRBJ1-1; weak D call: TRBD1 (5 bases). This CDR3 is built from 14 residues. Germline loops: CDR1 SEHNR, CDR2 FQNEAQ (reference sequence). V was pared by 2 bases and J by 6 bases, with 13 bases between. CDR3 protein: CASSLPQGIAEAFF. In DNA, the CDR3 is TGTGCCAGCAGCTTACCTCAGGGTATTGCTGAAGCTTTCTTT.

The chain is built from TRBV19 and TRBJ2-1, with 9 nucleotides matching TRBD2. There are 16 residues in the CDR3. The V gene end was trimmed by 8 bases and the J gene end by 5 bases; junction bases not matched to a gene: 13. Germline V gene sequence: CDR1 LNHDA, CDR2 SQIVND (reference sequence). The DNA for the CDR3 is TGTGCCAGTCGGCGAGTATTCGGGACTAGCAACAATGAGCAGTTCTTC. Encoded protein: CASRRVFGTSNNEQFF.

Worth noting for this clonotype: A read error may account for a junction end that differs from germline. This sequence joins TRBV12-3 or TRBV12-4 and TRBJ1-1, with TRBD1 identical over 9 bases. The CDR3 consists of 16 residues. DNA for the CDR3: TGTACCAGCAGCCTGGACAGGGGATATATGAACACTGAAGCTTTCTTT. It encodes CTSSLDRGYMNTEAFF.

This rearrangement joins TRBV7-6 to TRBJ1-1; possible D gene TRBD1, 5 bases. The CDR3 loop spans 15 amino acids. Trimming pared 5 bases from V and 1 base from J, leaving 14 bases between. Germline loops: CDR1 SGHVS, CDR2 FNYEAQ. CDR3 bases: TGTGCCAGCAGCAACACTCCCGGGGGGAACACTGAAGCTTTCTTT. Translating gives CASSNTPGGNTEAFF.

The chain uses TRBV9 and TRBJ2-3, with a tentative D call TRBD1 (5 bases). Trimming removed 0 bases from V and 0 bases from J, with 11 bases in between. This CDR3 is built from 16 residues. Germline V gene sequence: CDR1 SGDLS, CDR2 YYNGEE. CDR3 in DNA: TGTGCCAGCAGCGTAGCGGCAGGGTATAGCACAGATACGCAGTATTTT. Protein product: CASSVAAGYSTDTQYF.

This chain joins TRBV7-9 and TRBJ2-5; a weak D match, TRBD2 (7 bases). The germline gives CDR1 SEHNR, CDR2 FQNEAQ (reference sequence). Trimming left V 3 bases short and J 5 bases short, with 13 bases between. The CDR3 loop spans 14 amino acids. CDR3 bases: TGTGCCAGCAGCTTCGGGGGGCTGGGGGAGACCCAGTACTTC. The encoded protein is CASSFGGLGETQYF. Using reference TRBV7-9 and TRBJ2-5 for the parts outside the CDR3, the full variable domain is DTGVSQNPRHKITKRGQNVTFRCDPISEHNRLYWYRQTLGQGPEFLTYFQNEAQLEKSRLLSDRFSAERPKGSFSTLEIQRTEQGDSAMYLCASSFGGLGETQYFGPGTRLLVL.

This clonotype has a handful of counts. V usage is TRBV3-1 and J usage is TRBJ2-5; 12 bases agree with TRBD1. V was clipped by 10 bases and J by 0 bases; unmatched bases: 6. Germline CDR1 and CDR2: LGHDT and YNNKEL (reference sequence). The CDR3 is 15 amino acids. The CDR3, as DNA: TGTGCCACACGGGACAGGGGGCCTTACCAAGAGACCCAGTACTTC. Translation: CATRDRGPYQETQYF.

This clonotype was seen a few times. This sequence joins TRBV29-1 and TRBJ2-1; D ambiguous. The CDR3 length is 12 residues. V dropped 4 bases and J dropped 5 bases, with 9 bases sitting between them. Germline CDR1 reads SQVTM; CDR2 reads ANQGSEA. CDR3 coding DNA: TGCAGCGTTGCCCCACTTAACAATGAGCAGTTCTTC. It encodes CSVAPLNNEQFF.

The sample holds many counts of this clonotype. The chain has TRBV7-9 and TRBJ2-7, with no clear D. In germline, CDR1 is SEHNR, CDR2 FQNEAQ (reference sequence). With 0 bases removed from V and 2 bases from J, the gap between germline ends came to 2 bases. The CDR3 spans 12 residues. The DNA for the CDR3 is TGTGCCAGCAGCTTAGCGGCCTACGAGCAGTACTTC. Protein sequence: CASSLAAYEQYF.

CDR3 nucleotide sequence: TGTGCCAGCAGCTTAGAGACGGTCTATAGCAATCAGCCCCAGCATTTT. Residues: CASSLETVYSNQPQHF. The chain combines TRBV7-8 with TRBJ1-5; D not certain. This CDR3 has 16 residues. Trimming pared 1 base from V and 0 bases from J, leaving 10 bases between. CDR1 SGHVS and CDR2 FQNEAQ come from the germline V gene.

This clonotype was observed at least ten times. The V gene is TRBV28, the J gene TRBJ2-1; 12 nucleotides line up with TRBD2. CDR1 is MDHEN and CDR2 is SYDVKM in the germline V gene. The CDR3 covers 15 residues. Trimming removed 10 bases from V and 3 bases from J; junction bases left unmatched: 7. CDR3 in DNA: TGTGCCACCCGCCCACTAGCGGGGGGCTACAATGAGCAGTTCTTC. Translated, it gives CATRPLAGGYNEQFF.

The chain recombines TRBV5-1 with TRBJ1-2; 8 nucleotides align to TRBD1. There are 15 residues in the CDR3. V shed 3 bases, J shed 4 bases, and the junction held 8 bases outside the gene matches. Germline CDR1 reads SGHRS; CDR2 reads YFSETQ. In DNA, the CDR3 is TGCGCCAGCAGCTCTAACAGGGGGAAGGGCTATGGCTACACCTTC. It is translated as CASSSNRGKGYGYTF. The entire variable domain, with the rest obtained from reference TRBV5-1 and TRBJ1-2, is as follows: KAGVTQTPRYLIKTRGQQVTLSCSPISGHRSVSWYQQTPGQGLQFLFEYFSETQRNKGNFPGRFSGRQFSNSRSEMNVSTLELGDSALYLCASSSNRGKGYGYTFGSGTRLTVV.

This clonotype was observed a few times. CDR3 DNA sequence: TGTGCCAGCAGCCAAGAACCCCAGCTAGCGGGAGGCCAGTTCTTC. It specifies CASSQEPQLAGGQFF. This chain connects TRBV4-2 to TRBJ2-1; 11 positions match TRBD2. The CDR3 runs 15 residues. With V trimmed by 0 bases and J by 13 bases, 8 bases remained unmatched. Germline CDR1 is LGHNA and CDR2 is YNFKEQ.

This clonotype was detected a few times. The V gene is TRBV19, the J gene TRBJ2-5, with TRBD2 identical over 9 bases. The assigned J gene may be wrong: the sequence end matches TRBJ2-1 better. The CDR3 length is 16 residues. Germline V gives CDR1 LNHDA, CDR2 SQIVND (reference sequence). The CDR3 here is CASSSRLAEQYNEQFF. For the CDR3, the DNA is TGTGCCAGTAGTTCGAGACTAGCGGAGCAATACAATGAGCAGTTCTTC.

This clonotype was observed a handful of times. The rearrangement links TRBV12-3 or TRBV12-4 to TRBJ1-4; maybe TRBD1 (5 bases). CDR3 length: 13 residues. Trimming pared 3 bases from V and 8 bases from J, leaving 10 bases between. The CDR3 here is CASSFGGWEKLFF. CDR3 sequence (DNA): TGTGCCAGCAGTTTTGGGGGGTGGGAAAAACTGTTTTTT.

The V call is TRBV19, the J call TRBJ2-1; a possible D gene is TRBD1 (6 bases). The V and J ends lost 5 bases and 8 bases respectively, with 16 bases between them. The germline gives CDR1 LNHDA, CDR2 SQIVND (reference sequence). The CDR3 has 14 amino acids. This CDR3 reads CASSSSTGIHEQFF. DNA for the CDR3: TGTGCCAGTAGTTCATCAACAGGGATCCATGAGCAGTTCTTC.